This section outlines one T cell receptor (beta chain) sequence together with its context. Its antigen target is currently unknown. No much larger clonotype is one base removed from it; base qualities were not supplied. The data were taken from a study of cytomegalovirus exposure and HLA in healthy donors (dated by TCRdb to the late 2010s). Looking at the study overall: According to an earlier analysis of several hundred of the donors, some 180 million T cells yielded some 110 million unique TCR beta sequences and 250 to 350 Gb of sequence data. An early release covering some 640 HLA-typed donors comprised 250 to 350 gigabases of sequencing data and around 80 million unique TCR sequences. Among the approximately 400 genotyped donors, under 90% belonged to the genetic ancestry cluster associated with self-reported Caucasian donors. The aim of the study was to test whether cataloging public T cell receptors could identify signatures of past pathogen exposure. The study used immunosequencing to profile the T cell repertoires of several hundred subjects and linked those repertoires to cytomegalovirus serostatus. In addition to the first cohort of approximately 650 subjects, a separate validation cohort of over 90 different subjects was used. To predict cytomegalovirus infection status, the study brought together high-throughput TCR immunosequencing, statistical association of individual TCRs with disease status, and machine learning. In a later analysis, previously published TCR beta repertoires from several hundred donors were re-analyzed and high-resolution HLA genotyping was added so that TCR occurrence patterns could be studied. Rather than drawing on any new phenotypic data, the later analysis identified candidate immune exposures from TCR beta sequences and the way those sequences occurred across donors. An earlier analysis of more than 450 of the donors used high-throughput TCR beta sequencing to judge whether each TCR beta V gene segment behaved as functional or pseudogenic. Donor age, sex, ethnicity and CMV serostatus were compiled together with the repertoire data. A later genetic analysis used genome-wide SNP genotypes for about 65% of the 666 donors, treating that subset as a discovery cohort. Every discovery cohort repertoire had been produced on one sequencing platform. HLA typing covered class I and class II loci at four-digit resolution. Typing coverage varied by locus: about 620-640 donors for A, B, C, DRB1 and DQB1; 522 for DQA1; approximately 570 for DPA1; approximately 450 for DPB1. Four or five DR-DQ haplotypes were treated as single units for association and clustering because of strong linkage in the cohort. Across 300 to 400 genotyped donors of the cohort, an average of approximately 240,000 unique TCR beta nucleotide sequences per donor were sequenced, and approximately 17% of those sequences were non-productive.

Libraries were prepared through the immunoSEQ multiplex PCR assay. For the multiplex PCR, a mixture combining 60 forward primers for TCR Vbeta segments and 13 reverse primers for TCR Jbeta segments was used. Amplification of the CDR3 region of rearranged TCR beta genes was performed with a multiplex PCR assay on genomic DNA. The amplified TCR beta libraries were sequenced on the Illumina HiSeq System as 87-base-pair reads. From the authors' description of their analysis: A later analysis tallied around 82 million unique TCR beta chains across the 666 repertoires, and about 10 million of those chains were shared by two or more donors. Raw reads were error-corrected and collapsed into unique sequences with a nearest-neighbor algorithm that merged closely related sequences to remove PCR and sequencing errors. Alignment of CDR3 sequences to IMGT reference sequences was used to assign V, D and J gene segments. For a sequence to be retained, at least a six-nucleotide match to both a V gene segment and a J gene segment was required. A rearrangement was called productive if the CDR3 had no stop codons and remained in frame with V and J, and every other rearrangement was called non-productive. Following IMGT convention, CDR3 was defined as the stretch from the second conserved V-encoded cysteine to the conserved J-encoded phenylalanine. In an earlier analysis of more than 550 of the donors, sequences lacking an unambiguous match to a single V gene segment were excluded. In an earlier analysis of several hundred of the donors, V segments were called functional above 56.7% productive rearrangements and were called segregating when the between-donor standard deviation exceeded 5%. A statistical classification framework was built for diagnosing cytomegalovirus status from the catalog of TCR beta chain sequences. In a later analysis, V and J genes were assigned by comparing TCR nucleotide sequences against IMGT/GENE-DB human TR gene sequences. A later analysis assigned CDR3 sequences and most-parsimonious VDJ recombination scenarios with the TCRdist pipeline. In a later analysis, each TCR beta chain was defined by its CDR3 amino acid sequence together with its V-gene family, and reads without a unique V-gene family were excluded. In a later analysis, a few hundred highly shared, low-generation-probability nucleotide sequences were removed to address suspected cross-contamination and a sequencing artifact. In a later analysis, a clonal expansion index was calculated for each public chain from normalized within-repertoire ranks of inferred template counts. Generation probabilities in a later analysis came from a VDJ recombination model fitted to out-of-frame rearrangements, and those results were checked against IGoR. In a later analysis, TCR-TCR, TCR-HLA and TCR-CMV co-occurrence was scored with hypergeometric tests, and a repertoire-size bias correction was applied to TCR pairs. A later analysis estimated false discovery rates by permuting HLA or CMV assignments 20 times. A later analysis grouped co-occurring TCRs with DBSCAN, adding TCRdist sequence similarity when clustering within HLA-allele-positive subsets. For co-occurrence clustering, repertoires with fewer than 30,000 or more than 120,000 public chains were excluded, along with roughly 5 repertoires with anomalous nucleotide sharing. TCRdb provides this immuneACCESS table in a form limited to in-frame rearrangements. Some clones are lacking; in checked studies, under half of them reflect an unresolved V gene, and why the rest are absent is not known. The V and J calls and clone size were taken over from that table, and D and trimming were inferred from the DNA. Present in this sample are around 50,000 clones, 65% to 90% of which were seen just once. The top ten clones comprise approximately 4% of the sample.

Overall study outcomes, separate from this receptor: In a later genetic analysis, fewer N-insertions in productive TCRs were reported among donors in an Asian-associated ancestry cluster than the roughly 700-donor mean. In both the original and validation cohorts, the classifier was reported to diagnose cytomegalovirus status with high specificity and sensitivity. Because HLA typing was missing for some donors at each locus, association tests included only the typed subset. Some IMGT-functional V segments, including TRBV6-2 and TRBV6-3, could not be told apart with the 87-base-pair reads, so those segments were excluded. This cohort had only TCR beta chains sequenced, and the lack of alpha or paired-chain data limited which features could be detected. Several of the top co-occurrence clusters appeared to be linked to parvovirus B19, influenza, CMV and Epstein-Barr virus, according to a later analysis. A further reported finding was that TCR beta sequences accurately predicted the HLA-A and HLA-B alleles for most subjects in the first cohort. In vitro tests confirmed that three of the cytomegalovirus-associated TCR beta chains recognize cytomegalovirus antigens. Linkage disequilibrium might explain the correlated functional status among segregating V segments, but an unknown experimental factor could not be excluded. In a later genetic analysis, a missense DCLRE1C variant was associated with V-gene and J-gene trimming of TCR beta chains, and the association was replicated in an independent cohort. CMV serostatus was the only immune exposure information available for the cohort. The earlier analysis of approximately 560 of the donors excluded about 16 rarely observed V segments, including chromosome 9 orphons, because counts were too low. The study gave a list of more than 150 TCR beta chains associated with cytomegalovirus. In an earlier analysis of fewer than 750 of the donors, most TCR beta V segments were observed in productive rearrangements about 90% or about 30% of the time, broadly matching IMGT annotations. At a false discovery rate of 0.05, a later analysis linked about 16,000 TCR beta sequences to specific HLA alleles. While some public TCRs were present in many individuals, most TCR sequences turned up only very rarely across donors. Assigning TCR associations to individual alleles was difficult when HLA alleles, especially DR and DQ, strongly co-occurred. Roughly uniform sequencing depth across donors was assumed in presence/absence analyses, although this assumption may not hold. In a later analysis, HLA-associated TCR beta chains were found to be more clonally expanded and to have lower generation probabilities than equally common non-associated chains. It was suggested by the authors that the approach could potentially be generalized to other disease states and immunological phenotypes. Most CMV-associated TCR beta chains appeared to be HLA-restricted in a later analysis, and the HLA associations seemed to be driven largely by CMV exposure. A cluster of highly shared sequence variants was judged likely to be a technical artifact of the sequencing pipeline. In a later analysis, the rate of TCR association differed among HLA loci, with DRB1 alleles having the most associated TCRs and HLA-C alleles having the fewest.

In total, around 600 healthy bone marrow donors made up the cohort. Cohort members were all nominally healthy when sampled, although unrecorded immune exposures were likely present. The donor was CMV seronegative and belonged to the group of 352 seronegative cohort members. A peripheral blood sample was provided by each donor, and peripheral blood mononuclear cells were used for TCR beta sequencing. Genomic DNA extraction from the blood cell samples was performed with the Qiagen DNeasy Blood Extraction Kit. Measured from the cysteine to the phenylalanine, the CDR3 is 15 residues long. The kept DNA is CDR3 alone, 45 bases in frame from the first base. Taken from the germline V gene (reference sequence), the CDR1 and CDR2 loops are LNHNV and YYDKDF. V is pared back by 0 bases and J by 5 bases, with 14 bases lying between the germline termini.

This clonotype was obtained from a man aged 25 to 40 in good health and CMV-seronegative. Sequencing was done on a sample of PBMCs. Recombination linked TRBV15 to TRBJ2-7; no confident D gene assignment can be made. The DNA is TGTGCCACCAGCAGAGATAAGCCCTTCCCCCACGAGCAGTACTTC. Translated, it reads CATSRDKPFPHEQYF.